Detailed here is one T cell receptor (beta chain). Its antigen remains unknown. Time point in this sample: patch test 1, 2 weeks after DPC sensitization. Stated treatment: therapeutic diphenylcyclopropenone sensitization with weekly scalp DPC. The data are from a study of human T cells and chemical hapten exposure. About the study: Small differences in pooled library volume mainly drove the variation in TCR yields per sample.

It was the library that attached unique molecular identifiers to individual cDNA molecules. TCRdb itself ran the RACE reads through MiXCR, one entry per CDR3 protein. The table includes around 340,000 distinct CDR3 sequences, approximately 6.3% detected once. Germline assignment: CDR1 MDHEN and CDR2 SYDVKM. Trimming cost V 3 bases and J 1 base; bases outside gene matches: 6. This CDR3 contains 16 residues. Regarding the study as a whole: PT1 expanded TCR numbers tracked positively with patch test score.

The rearrangement joins TRBV28 to TRBJ2-7; 10 positions agree with TRBD2. This sample comprised whole blood, obtained in connection with sensitization to the hapten diphenylcyclopropenone (DPC). The sequence came from a young woman with alopecia areata. Some clones in this sample may be carry-over from other donors' samples. The CDR3 sequence: CASSFGSGGTSYEQYF. In DNA form, the CDR3 reads TGTGCCAGCAGTTTCGGTAGCGGGGGGACGTCCTACGAGCAGTACTTC.